In this sample, the clone carrying this T cell receptor beta chain turned up many times. The antigen remains unidentified. As handled by the study authors: Filtering differed since immunoSEQ provided only junctions, with no quality scores. Assay used: immunoSEQ multiplex PCR; TCRdb lists only in-frame clones, some missing. V and J calls and clone size are copied from that table; D and trimming were computed from the DNA. The sample shows over a million clones, 65% to 80% of them seen only once. There are 14 residues in the CDR3. V dropped 6 bases and J dropped 5; count of bases not matched to a gene: 7. Germline V CDR1 and CDR2: MNHEY, SVGAGI. This record comes from a study of shared clonotypes between healthy human individuals. Study-wide results and limits: Memory subsets generally showed lower estimated richness than naive subsets. Sampling covered nothing but blood. Tissue TCR repertoires likely differ from those found in blood.

Every donor, a Caucasian adult, lived in Nashville, Tennessee. The source material was memory CD4+ T cells sorted from blood. Subset meaning: CD45RA-negative fraction. This chain connects TRBV6-5 to TRBJ2-7; 10 bases map to TRBD1. This clonotype originated in a man in his late teens or twenties in good health. The DNA of the CDR3 is TGTGCCAGCAGACGGACAGGGGGTGTCAACGAGCAGTACTTC. As protein: CASRRTGGVNEQYF.